This TCR beta chain originates from a study of T-cell memory formation after mild COVID-19. TCRdb fed the 5' RACE reads into MiXCR, producing one record per CDR3 protein. The sample has 300,000 to 400,000 distinct CDR3 sequences; over 13% are singletons. This clonotype was found a few times. Its antigen is as yet unknown. Germline CDR1 MNHEY, CDR2 SMNVEV (reference sequence). CDR3 length: 18 residues. Trimming cost V 1 base and J 5 bases, with 22 bases left between them. Study-wide results and limits: In second-wave clones peaking day 37, SARS-CoV-2 specificity remained unconfirmed.

The origin of this receptor is a man younger than 30 who had mild COVID-19 (a few samples of this study predate the infection). Cell type and time point are not known. Sequencing input: PBMCs or a T cell subset sorted from them (not recorded which). The genes are TRBV27 and TRBJ2-3; D may be TRBD2 (7 bases). The CDR3 DNA follows: TGTGCCAGCAGTTTATTGGGAAGTGGAGGGGGGGCAGGAGATACGCAGTATTTT. Translating it yields CASSLLGSGGGAGDTQYF.